This T cell receptor (beta chain) was obtained from a study of blood T cell repertoires in COVID-19. V lost 0 bases and J lost 10; bases outside the gene matches: 8. Germline V CDR1 and CDR2: SGHKS, YYEKEE (reference sequence). This CDR3 comprises 15 residues. The table lists this clone with a few counts. Everyone who took part was roughly 18 to 89 years old, and they came from about two dozen US areas. Sequenced by immunoSEQ multiplex PCR; TCRdb stores in-frame clones only, minus some. The table includes 360,000 or so clones, roughly 80% detected once. The source is a woman between 50 and 59 years old who had recovered from COVID-19. Sequencing input: PBMCs or T cells enriched from blood (not recorded which). This rearrangement joins TRBV5-5 to TRBJ1-1, with 11 bases lining up with TRBD1. As DNA, the CDR3 is TGTGCCAGCAGCTTGGAGGTTGATGGGACAGGGGGAGCTTTCTTT. Its protein product is CASSLEVDGTGGAFF.